A selection of T cell receptor beta chains follows, all from one sample in a study of shared clonotypes between healthy human individuals. Only in-frame clones appear in the TCRdb table, and some are missing; sequencing was by immunoSEQ multiplex PCR. The sample shows roughly 1,500,000 clones, around 98% of them seen only once. Sequencing was done on a sample of naive CD4+ T cells sorted from blood. The source is a man aged 30-40 years in good health. Each CDR3 is given with its conserved first and last residue. The D gene is left open where the match is weak. A clone size is listed for some rows: how often the clone was seen (once, few, many), or a class if it is expanded.

V	J	D	size	DNA	CDR3
TRBV5-8	TRBJ2-1	TRBD2	NA	TGTGCCAGCAGCCAACAAGGGACTAGCGGGTCCTCCTACAATGAGCAGTTCTTC	CASSQQGTSGSSYNEQFF
TRBV7-9	TRBJ2-7	NA	NA	TGTGCCAGCAGCCCCCTCGGAGAGCAGTACTTC	CASSPLGEQYF
TRBV7-9	TRBJ1-5	NA	NA	TGTGCCAGCAGCCCCTCGCGAAATCAGCCCCAGCATTTT	CASSPSRNQPQHF
TRBV9	TRBJ2-1	NA	NA	TGTGCCAGCAGCAACACCTCTGACAGCAATGAGCAGTTCTTC	CASSNTSDSNEQFF
TRBV7-2	TRBJ2-1	NA	NA	TGTGCCAGCAGTTTCAGGGGACCGACTTATGGCAATGAGCAGTTCTTC	CASSFRGPTYGNEQFF
TRBV2	TRBJ2-7	TRBD1	once	TGTGCCAGCAGTTGGGACAGGGGCTACGAGCAGTACTTC	CASSWDRGYEQYF
TRBV10-3	TRBJ2-1	NA	NA	TGTGCCATCAGTGACACCGCTTCCTACAATGAGCAGTTCTTC	CAISDTASYNEQFF
TRBV6-1	TRBJ1-5	NA	NA	TGTGCCAGCAGTTCGAAGACCATCCAGAGCCAGCCCCAGCATTTT	CASSSKTIQSQPQHF
TRBV5-1	TRBJ2-3	NA	NA	TGCGCCAGCAGCCCCCGGGACCTCCTTAGCACAGATACGCAGTATTTT	CASSPRDLLSTDTQYF
TRBV13	TRBJ1-1	TRBD1	NA	TGTGCCAGCAGCTTACAACACGGGACAGGGACCACTGAAGCTTTCTTT	CASSLQHGTGTTEAFF
TRBV6-5	TRBJ1-5	NA	NA	TGTGCCAGCAGTTCCCCAGGCAGCAATCAGCCCCAGCATTTT	CASSSPGSNQPQHF
TRBV6-1	TRBJ2-4	NA	NA	TGTGCCAGCAGGGGCACATGGCTAGCCAAAAACATTCAGTACTTC	CASRGTWLAKNIQYF
TRBV10-2	TRBJ2-1	NA	NA	TGCGCCAGCAGCCTTACTGAGCAGTTCTTC	CASSLTEQFF
TRBV7-9	TRBJ2-7	TRBD2	NA	TGTGCCAGCAGCTCCGGGACTAGTATTGGGGAGCAGTACTTC	CASSSGTSIGEQYF
TRBV7-8	TRBJ1-3	TRBD1	once	TGTGCCAGCAGCCCTAACACAGGGGTTGGAAACACCATATATTTT	CASSPNTGVGNTIYF
TRBV15	TRBJ2-7	TRBD1	NA	TGTGCCACCAGCAGAGCGGGGACAGAGTACGAGCAGTACTTC	CATSRAGTEYEQYF
TRBV7-6	TRBJ2-1	NA	NA	TGTGCCAGCAGCTTAGGGACACATCGCTCCTACAATGAGCAGTTCTTC	CASSLGTHRSYNEQFF
TRBV27	TRBJ2-3	NA	NA	TGTGCCAGCAGTTTATCTTATCGGGTAGGGGGTGTCTCAGATACGCAGTATTTT	CASSLSYRVGGVSDTQYF
TRBV9	TRBJ2-4	NA	NA	TGTGCCAGCAGCGTAGGAACAGAAAACATTCAGTACTTC	CASSVGTENIQYF
TRBV5-6	TRBJ1-1	NA	NA	TGTGCCAGCAGCTTCCCCGGGGACACTGAAGCTTTCTTT	CASSFPGDTEAFF
TRBV28	TRBJ2-7	NA	NA	TGTGCCAGCAGTCCAACGGTGTCTTTCCACGAGCAGTACTTC	CASSPTVSFHEQYF
TRBV7-2	TRBJ1-2	TRBD1	NA	TGTGCCAGCAGCCCCGACAACCGACAGGGGGCCAACACCTTC	CASSPDNRQGANTF
TRBV5-4	TRBJ2-7	NA	NA	TGTGCCAGCAGCCCGAGGGGCTCCTACGAGCAGTACTTC	CASSPRGSYEQYF
TRBV6-4	TRBJ1-1	TRBD1	NA	TGTGCCAGCAGCATGACAGGGGCGAACACTGAAGCTTTCTTT	CASSMTGANTEAFF
TRBV29-1	TRBJ1-1	TRBD1	NA	TGCAGCGTTGAGGCAGGGGGGGGTTTTGCAGCTTTCTTT	CSVEAGGGFAAFF
TRBV7-2	TRBJ2-7	TRBD1	NA	TGTGCCAGCAGCCCAGACAGGGTCCGCGAGCAGTACTTC	CASSPDRVREQYF
TRBV6-1	TRBJ1-2	NA	NA	TGTGCCAGCACCCTGGACAGCCCCACCGGAGGCTACACCTTC	CASTLDSPTGGYTF
TRBV18	TRBJ2-7	NA	NA	TGTGCCAGCTCGTCAACCCCGACCTACGAGCAGTACTTC	CASSSTPTYEQYF
TRBV6-1	TRBJ2-2	TRBD2	NA	TGTGCCAGCAGTGAAGCGGGAGGGTTGGCCATCGGCGGGGAGCTGTTTTTT	CASSEAGGLAIGGELFF
TRBV6-6	TRBJ2-7	TRBD2	NA	TGTGCCAGCAGCCCCCTAGCGGGGGGCTCCTACGAGCAGTACTTC	CASSPLAGGSYEQYF
TRBV6-1	TRBJ2-7	TRBD2	NA	TGTGCCAGCAGTGTATTTAGCGGGAGCAACTACGAGCAGTACTTC	CASSVFSGSNYEQYF
TRBV5-5	TRBJ1-4	NA	NA	TGTGCCAGCAGCTTGCAGGGAGGAGAAAAACTGTTTTTT	CASSLQGGEKLFF
TRBV27	TRBJ2-2	NA	NA	TGTGCCAGCAGTTTACCCCGTGGTTCCGGGGAGCTGTTTTTT	CASSLPRGSGELFF
TRBV18	TRBJ1-1	NA	NA	TGTGCCAGCTCACCATGGGCAGGGGTCGCGAACACTGAAGCTTTCTTT	CASSPWAGVANTEAFF
TRBV9	TRBJ2-1	NA	NA	TGTGCCAGCAGCGTAGCTACGTATGACAATGAGCAGTTCTTC	CASSVATYDNEQFF
TRBV27	TRBJ1-1	NA	NA	TGTGCCAGCAGTCGGACGGGGGGAACTGAAGCTTTCTTT	CASSRTGGTEAFF
TRBV5-1	TRBJ2-7	TRBD2	NA	TGCGCCAGCAGCCATGGACTAGCGGGAGCTTCCTACGAGCAGTACTTC	CASSHGLAGASYEQYF
TRBV18	TRBJ2-5	TRBD1	NA	TGTGCCAGCTCACGGGCCGGGACAGGTGAAGAGACCCAGTACTTC	CASSRAGTGEETQYF
TRBV5-6	TRBJ2-3	NA	NA	TGTGCCAGCAGCTTGGCCGTAACAAGTTTTAGCACAGATACGCAGTATTTT	CASSLAVTSFSTDTQYF
TRBV5-6	TRBJ2-5	TRBD1	NA	TGTGCCAGCAGCAAGGGACAGGGGGCGCGAGAGACCCAGTACTTC	CASSKGQGARETQYF
TRBV11-2	TRBJ2-1	TRBD2	NA	TGTGCCAGCAGCTTAGATAGGGAACTAGCGGGACGGGTAGAGCAGTTCTTC	CASSLDRELAGRVEQFF
TRBV28	TRBJ1-2	NA	NA	TGTGCCAGCACGACTCCGAACTATGGCTACACCTTC	CASTTPNYGYTF